This T cell receptor (beta chain) appears in the sequencing data of a study of shared clonotypes between healthy human individuals. Study-level findings and limits: Naive subsets tended to show greater estimated richness than memory subsets.

This clone was found many times. What it binds is unknown. Germline-derived CDR1 and CDR2 are SEHNR and FQNEAQ (reference sequence). The CDR3 sequence is 14 residues long. The germline V and J ends were trimmed by 2 bases and 8 bases, with 12 bases remaining between them. The study ran the assay at deep level. Genomic DNA of each subset was evenly split across several immunoSEQ plates. Assay: immunoSEQ multiplex PCR; the TCRdb copy retains only in-frame clones and omits some. The sample includes 600,000 to 800,000 clones, around 77% of them seen just once. All donors were Caucasian adults living in Nashville, Tennessee.

This clonotype originated in a woman in her 30s in good health. The rearrangement uses TRBV7-9 and TRBJ1-4; no clear D. Sequencing was done on a sample of memory CD4+ T cells sorted from blood. Described subset: CD45RA-negative fraction. The CDR3, as DNA: TGTGCCAGCAGCTTACAAGCCGGAGGGGAAAAACTGTTTTTT. Translating it yields CASSLQAGGEKLFF.